These 18 T cell receptor beta chains were sequenced from one sample in a study of T cell changes during pregnancy in multiple sclerosis. Using immunoSEQ multiplex PCR, the repertoire was profiled, and TCRdb retains in-frame clones only, with some absent. The profile shows about 92,000 clones, about 94% of them singletons. The sequencing here drew on peripheral blood, taken in the third trimester of pregnancy. These receptors were obtained from a female donor with multiple sclerosis, enrolled in a pregnancy study.

The chain has TRBV7-9 and TRBJ2-3; D is ambiguous. The CDR3 extends over 14 amino acids. Per germline, CDR1 SEHNR and CDR2 FQNEAQ (reference sequence). Trimming removed 0 bases at V and 2 bases at J, with 6 bases between. CDR3 residues: CASSLAGSTDTQYF. CDR3 coding DNA: TGTGCCAGCAGCTTAGCGGGCTCCACAGATACGCAGTATTTT.

The chain is built from TRBV6-6 and TRBJ1-2, with unresolved D. CDR1 is MNHNY and CDR2 is SVGAGI in the germline V gene (reference sequence). V lost 2 bases, J lost 2 bases, and 6 bases lay in between. The CDR3 totals 13 residues. The DNA for the CDR3 is TGTGCCAGCAGTTACGTCCAAAACTATGGCTACACCTTC. This sequence encodes CASSYVQNYGYTF.

This clone was counted a single time. V usage is TRBV5-1 and J usage is TRBJ2-7; tentative D call: TRBD2 (6 bases). This CDR3 has 14 amino acids. V dropped 0 bases and J dropped 4 bases, with 11 bases sitting between them. Germline loops: CDR1 SGHRS, CDR2 YFSETQ. The CDR3 reads CASSLGAAGYEQYF. The CDR3 DNA is TGCGCCAGCAGCTTGGGGGCGGCGGGGTACGAGCAGTACTTC.

This chain joins TRBV29-1 and TRBJ2-1; 7 nucleotides match TRBD2. Looked up from germline, CDR1 is SQVTM and CDR2 is ANQGSEA. This CDR3 is 14 amino acids long. V gave up 2 bases and J gave up 6 bases; unmatched junction bases: 7. In nucleotides, the CDR3 is TGCAGCGTTGAAATAAGACTAGCAGGCAATGAGCAGTTCTTC. Amino acids: CSVEIRLAGNEQFF.

J is TRBJ1-5 and V is TRBV19; D is uncertain. V lost 1 base to trimming and J lost 6 bases, with 4 bases between them. The CDR3 runs to 12 residues. In germline, CDR1 is LNHDA, CDR2 SQIVND (reference sequence). In nucleotides, the CDR3 is TGTGCCAGTAGTATAGGAGTTCAGCCCCAGCATTTT. Translation gives CASSIGVQPQHF.

The V and J genes are TRBV2 and TRBJ1-4, with D possibly being TRBD1 (6 bases). V lost 6 bases and J 5 bases, leaving 22 bases between the germline ends. The CDR3 consists of 17 residues. Germline lookup yields CDR1 SNHLY and CDR2 FYNNEI. The chain's CDR3 is CASSGTFSGTSNEKLFF. CDR3 nucleotide sequence: TGTGCCAGCAGCGGGACATTCTCCGGGACAAGCAATGAAAAACTGTTTTTT.

The chain recombines TRBV6-5 with TRBJ2-2; no clear D. Trimming stripped 5 bases from V and 6 bases from J, with 10 bases between. The V gene's germline CDR1 is MNHEY and CDR2 SVGAGI. This CDR3 is 13 amino acids long. CDR3 sequence reads: CASSPRMAGELFF. CDR3 sequence (DNA): TGTGCCAGCAGTCCCAGGATGGCCGGGGAGCTGTTTTTT.

This chain joins TRBV6-5 and TRBJ2-1, with 8 positions matching TRBD2. Germline values: CDR1 MNHEY, CDR2 SVGAGI. J was trimmed by 4 bases and V by 2 bases; bases with no gene match: 4. The CDR3 totals 15 residues. CDR3 in DNA: TGTGCCAGCAGTTACGGACTAGCTGGTTACAATGAGCAGTTCTTC. Its protein product is CASSYGLAGYNEQFF.

This sequence joins TRBV27 and TRBJ2-5, with D maybe TRBD2 (6 bases). The CDR3 runs to 15 residues. Looked up from germline, CDR1 is MNHEY and CDR2 is SMNVEV (reference sequence). V gave up 3 bases and J gave up 9 bases, with 20 bases separating them. For the CDR3, the DNA is TGTGCCAGCAGTTTGGGTGGAGGGGCAGGCCAGGCCCAGTACTTC. Translating gives CASSLGGGAGQAQYF.

This clone was seen once. The chain is built from TRBV11-2 and TRBJ1-3, with 8 positions matching TRBD1. CDR3 length equals 13 residues. Per the germline V gene, CDR1 is SGHAT and CDR2 is FQNNGV. Trimming cost V 1 base and J 9 bases; bases outside gene matches: 2. CDR3 loop: CASSLGQGSTIYF. In DNA form, the CDR3 reads TGTGCCAGCAGCTTAGGACAGGGGAGCACCATATATTTT.

The rearrangement uses TRBV7-8 and TRBJ2-1; 9 bases map to TRBD2. There are 15 residues in the CDR3. Trimming at V came to 5 bases and at J to 3 bases, leaving 5 bases not matched to a gene. The germline gives CDR1 SGHVS, CDR2 FQNEAQ. DNA for the CDR3: TGTGCCAGCAGCCCGAGCGGGAGGATCTACAATGAGCAGTTCTTC. This gives the protein CASSPSGRIYNEQFF.

The chain has TRBV10-3 and TRBJ2-1; the D is unclear. The CDR3 is made up of 14 amino acids. Germline CDR1 is ENHRY and CDR2 is SYGVKD. V dropped 3 bases and J dropped 8 bases, with 14 bases sitting between them. The CDR3 sequence is CAISEPSSWYEQFF. The CDR3 bases are TGTGCCATCAGTGAACCGTCGAGTTGGTATGAGCAGTTCTTC.

This sequence joins TRBV19 and TRBJ1-1, with 8 bases that match TRBD1. This CDR3 spans 14 amino acids. Germline assignment: CDR1 LNHDA and CDR2 SQIVND (reference sequence). The J segment lost 2 bases and the V segment lost 5 bases, leaving 4 bases of the junction unmatched. In nucleotides, the CDR3 is TGTGCCAGTAGTCCCGCAGGGGGCAACACTGAAGCTTTCTTT. As protein: CASSPAGGNTEAFF.

The CDR3 DNA sequence: TGTGCCTGGAGTCCCGGGACAGGGTTAGGCAATCAGCCCCAGCATTTT. Its translation is CAWSPGTGLGNQPQHF. The rearrangement joins TRBV30 to TRBJ1-5; 9 nucleotides match TRBD1. This CDR3 has 16 residues. The germline gives CDR1 GTSNPN, CDR2 SVGIG (reference sequence). Trimming took 2 bases from V and 2 from J; bases not matched to a gene: 7. The full variable domain, completed using reference TRBV30 and TRBJ1-5, is SQTIHQWPATLVQPVGSPLSLECTVEGTSNPNLYWYRQAAGRGLQLLFYSVGIGQISSEVPQNLSASRPQDRQFILSSKKLLLSDSGFYLCAWSPGTGLGNQPQHFGDGTRLSIL.

The CDR3 reads CASSEPFLPETQYF. CDR3 in DNA: TGTGCCAGCAGTGAACCCTTCCTCCCAGAGACCCAGTACTTC. This chain joins TRBV6-1 and TRBJ2-5; D call uncertain. Germline V gene lookup returns CDR1 MNHNS and CDR2 SASEGT. The V gene lost 2 bases and the J gene lost 4 bases, with 11 bases spanning the gap. The CDR3 spans 14 residues.

The chain joins TRBV28 to TRBJ1-2, with TRBD1 matching over 7 bases. The ends lost 4 bases at V and 4 bases at J; junction bases unmatched: 3. The CDR3 sequence is 13 residues long. Germline CDR1 is MDHEN and CDR2 is SYDVKM. The CDR3 nucleotides read TGTGCCAGCAGTTCGGGACAGACCTATGGCTACACCTTC. This translates into CASSSGQTYGYTF.

V gene TRBV4-3 combines with J gene TRBJ1-4; TRBD1 aligns across 9 bases. The CDR3 consists of 15 residues. In germline, CDR1 is LGHNA, CDR2 YSLEER. J lost 8 bases, V lost 1 base, and 5 bases had no gene match. The CDR3 DNA is TGCGCCAGCAGCCAAGGGACGGACAGGGGCGAAAAACTGTTTTTT. Its protein product is CASSQGTDRGEKLFF.

The chain carries TRBV27 and TRBJ2-5; D gene unclear. The CDR3 loop spans 13 amino acids. The germline V and J ends were trimmed by 0 bases and 2 bases, with 4 bases remaining between them. Germline V gene data show CDR1 as MNHEY and CDR2 as SMNVEV (reference sequence). The CDR3, as DNA: TGTGCCAGCAGTTTATCCCGTCAAGAGACCCAGTACTTC. This translates into CASSLSRQETQYF.